This T cell receptor beta chain was sequenced in a study of lymphopenia after photon versus proton radiotherapy. The study's findings and limits: Photon-treated patients lost naive T cells and TCR diversity; proton-treated stayed stable. After the lymphocyte nadir, photon-treated repertoires showed oligoclonal expansion, especially of CD8+ Temra cells.

The CDR3 is 14 residues long. V lost 8 bases and J lost 8, with 19 bases in between. In germline, CDR1 is WNHNN, CDR2 SYGVQD (reference sequence). Clones were read by immunoSEQ multiplex PCR, and TCRdb kept only the in-frame ones, dropping some. The sample has 20,000 to 30,000 clones; 75% to 90% are singletons. In the case of this clone: What it binds is unknown.

The sequence derives from a man aged 30 to 45 with gastric cancer. The V gene is TRBV10-1, the J gene TRBJ2-1; perhaps TRBD2 as D (5 bases). The sequences come from peripheral blood, collected from a patient treated with photon-based radiotherapy. The CDR3 loop reads CASSADQRGDEQFF. The CDR3 DNA follows: TGCGCCAGCTCGGCGGACCAACGGGGTGATGAGCAGTTCTTC.